The rows below give T cell receptor beta chains drawn from one sample of a study of blood T cell repertoires in COVID-19. The table came from immunoSEQ multiplex PCR; TCRdb's copy has only in-frame clones and leaves some out. In the table there are 97,000 or so clones, over 85% of which are singletons. Sequencing was done on a sample of peripheral blood. The source of these receptors is a woman between 50 and 59 years old with COVID-19, enrolled during active disease. Both conserved end residues are part of each CDR3. The D gene is left open where the match is weak. Clone size is shown for a subset of rows, as once, few, many or a class of expanded clone.

D gene: TRBD1; V gene: TRBV18; clone size: -; J gene: TRBJ2-2; CDR3 DNA: TGTGCCAGCTCACCATTTCAGGACAGGGGAGGCGGGGAGCTGTTTTTT; CDR3 protein: CASSPFQDRGGGELFF
D gene: -; V gene: TRBV11-2; clone size: few; J gene: TRBJ1-4; CDR3 DNA: TGTGCCAGCAGCTCCCCGACGTTAACAGGCGGAAGAGAAAAACTGTTTTTT; CDR3 protein: CASSSPTLTGGREKLFF
D gene: -; V gene: TRBV19; clone size: -; J gene: TRBJ1-1; CDR3 DNA: TGTGCCAGTAGTATATGGCAGGGGAGAGCTTTCTTT; CDR3 protein: CASSIWQGRAFF
D gene: -; V gene: TRBV11-3; clone size: few; J gene: TRBJ1-1; CDR3 DNA: TGTGCCAGCAGCGGTGAAGCAGGGTTCACTGAAGCTTTCTTT; CDR3 protein: CASSGEAGFTEAFF
D gene: -; V gene: TRBV11-2; clone size: -; J gene: TRBJ1-2; CDR3 DNA: TGTGCCAGCAAGGGGCCCGCAGGGGACAATTATGGCTACACCTTC; CDR3 protein: CASKGPAGDNYGYTF
D gene: TRBD1; V gene: TRBV19; clone size: -; J gene: TRBJ1-2; CDR3 DNA: TGTGCCATACGGACAGGGGAAAGCTACACCTTC; CDR3 protein: CAIRTGESYTF
D gene: -; V gene: TRBV5-1; clone size: -; J gene: TRBJ2-7; CDR3 DNA: TGCGCCAGCAGCGAAACGGGAGCCTACGAGCAGTACTTC; CDR3 protein: CASSETGAYEQYF
D gene: TRBD2; V gene: TRBV3-1/TRBV3-2; clone size: -; J gene: TRBJ2-1; CDR3 DNA: TGTGCCAGCAGCCCCTTAAGGGGAGGGGCCTACAATGAGCAGTTCTTC; CDR3 protein: CASSPLRGGAYNEQFF
D gene: -; V gene: TRBV7-8; clone size: -; J gene: TRBJ1-1; CDR3 DNA: TGTGCCAGCAGCGCCGACTTCGTTGAAGCTTTCTTT; CDR3 protein: CASSADFVEAFF
D gene: TRBD1; V gene: TRBV9; clone size: once; J gene: TRBJ1-2; CDR3 DNA: TGTGCCAGCAGCGCGGGACAGAGAGGCTACACCTTC; CDR3 protein: CASSAGQRGYTF
D gene: -; V gene: TRBV5-4; clone size: -; J gene: TRBJ2-5; CDR3 DNA: TGTGCCAGCAGCTTACCGTCCGGGGAGACCCAGTACTTC; CDR3 protein: CASSLPSGETQYF
D gene: -; V gene: TRBV5-6; clone size: -; J gene: TRBJ2-4; CDR3 DNA: TGTGCCAGCAGCTTACAGGGAACCAAAAACATTCAGTACTTC; CDR3 protein: CASSLQGTKNIQYF
D gene: -; V gene: TRBV21-1; clone size: -; J gene: TRBJ1-1; CDR3 DNA: TGTGCCAGCGGAGGGGGCGCAAACACTGAAGCTTTCTTT; CDR3 protein: CASGGGANTEAFF
D gene: -; V gene: TRBV5-1; clone size: -; J gene: TRBJ2-7; CDR3 DNA: TGCGCCAGCAGCTTGGCAAGTCCCGGGGAGCAGTACTTC; CDR3 protein: CASSLASPGEQYF
D gene: TRBD1; V gene: TRBV4-3; clone size: -; J gene: TRBJ1-1; CDR3 DNA: TGCGCCAGCAGCCAAGGGCGGACAGGGGGGAACACTGAAGCTTTCTTT; CDR3 protein: CASSQGRTGGNTEAFF
D gene: TRBD1; V gene: TRBV30; clone size: -; J gene: TRBJ2-3; CDR3 DNA: TGTGCATCGGGACAGGGGGTCACAGATACGCAGTATTTT; CDR3 protein: CASGQGVTDTQYF
D gene: TRBD2; V gene: TRBV2; clone size: -; J gene: TRBJ2-4; CDR3 DNA: TGTGCCAGCAGTGTAACAGCGGGGGGTACCCTAGCCAAAAACATTCAGTACTTC; CDR3 protein: CASSVTAGGTLAKNIQYF